This T cell receptor (beta chain) is from a study of cytomegalovirus exposure and HLA in healthy donors. About the study: Sequencing of approximately 190 million T cells in an earlier analysis found about 120 million unique TCR beta sequences.

Study observations and caveats: Later analysis identified about 15,000 TCR beta sequences associated with HLA alleles, using a false discovery rate threshold of 0.05.

60 Vbeta and 13 Jbeta primers were used in PCR. Authors' processing steps: The count from a later analysis was 65 million to 90 million unique TCR beta chains, 9.5 million to 13 million of them shared. This table comes from immunoSEQ multiplex PCR, and its TCRdb copy is limited to in-frame clones, with some not included. For V, J and clone size, that table is used; D and trimming come from the DNA. The sample has about 160,000 clones, roughly 85% seen once. Notes on this clone: The antigen remains undetermined.

The germline V gene encodes CDR1 SQVTM and CDR2 ANQGSEA. The CDR3 is 14 residues long. V lost 3 bases, J lost 7 bases, and 15 bases lay in between. The source of this sequence is a boy aged 2 to 9 in good health and CMV-seronegative. V is TRBV29-1 and J is TRBJ1-4, with D possibly being TRBD1 (5 bases). The sequencing input was PBMCs. The CDR3 protein is CSVEEANGGEKLFF. CDR3 DNA sequence: TGCAGCGTTGAGGAGGCTAACGGGGGTGAAAAACTGTTTTTT.